Below, one T cell receptor (beta chain) is given with its context. The target of this receptor is not known. Nothing much larger sits one base from this clone, and base qualities are not available. Trimming removed 1 base from V and 6 bases from J, leaving 19 bases between the germline ends. CDR3 length: 16 amino acids, cysteine to phenylalanine. Only the CDR3 region is kept as DNA, spanning 48 bases read in frame from base 1. Sequences SGHAT (CDR1) and FQNNGV (CDR2) are obtained from the germline V gene. At diagnosis, peripheral blood, uninvolved tumor-adjacent lung and tumor were collected and stored as a combination of fresh-frozen and FFPE material. For TCR repertoire profiling, blood samples were analyzed in the form of peripheral blood mononuclear cells. This sample is drawn from a study of T cells in localized non-small cell lung cancer (dated by TCRdb to the early 2020s). With regard to the full study: The study examined T cell repertoires in approximately 240 patients with early-stage NSCLC and compared tumors with uninvolved tumor-adjacent lungs. The cohort comprised roughly 220 treatment-naïve NSCLC patients with resected, localized lung tumors. NSCLC patients had a mean age of approximately 72 years, and 129 were male and 107 female. Broader findings and caveats from the paper: Because multi-region tumor sequencing was not performed, intratumor heterogeneity could not be ruled out. A median of around 62 of the top 100 tumor clones turned up in the paired uninvolved adjacent lung, and 25 to 35 of those clones also ranked among the top 100 of that same adjacent lung. Because the study design was exploratory, TCR variables were selected using unadjusted p-values without false-discovery rate correction. Higher T cell density in blood was associated with longer overall survival, whereas higher clonality in adjacent lung was associated with shorter survival. The highest T cell clonality was observed in uninvolved tumor-adjacent lung, where clonality exceeded that of tumor, suggesting that antigenic responses were more focused in uninvolved tumor-adjacent lung.

The immunoSEQ Assay was used to sequence TCR beta CDR3 regions from DNA. The original methods were these. To compute T cell density, TCR beta template counts were normalized to usable DNA, which was estimated by amplifying housekeeping genes. The preseqR package was used to estimate richness by extrapolating to 400,000 templates for PBMC samples and to 120,000 templates for tissue samples. Clonality was calculated as one minus Pielou's evenness. To identify tissue-enriched TCRs, differential abundance testing was run on productive amino-acid clonotypes with a minimum total count of 5 and an alpha of 0.1. The Jaccard Index and the Morisita Overlap Index were used to measure how much the repertoires overlapped between compartments. GLIPH grouped TCR beta CDR3s together with public tetramer-defined viral CDR3s, and a viral motif had to include at least three viral sequences and show V-gene enrichment. In its TCRdb copy, this immuneACCESS table keeps in-frame sequences only and misses some clones. Where compared with another copy, unresolved V genes explain less than half of these, and the others have no known cause. Clone size and V and J calls were adopted from that table, with D and trimming inferred from the DNA. Within this sample are around 7,500 clones, with 90% to 95% of them counted one time only. Approximately 2.9% of the sample is taken by the ten largest.

The chain links TRBV11-2 with TRBJ2-7; the D gene is not confidently resolved. This clonotype originated in a woman aged 40 to 75 with stage I lung adenocarcinoma. The input for sequencing was peripheral blood, taken before any cancer treatment. CDR3 region: CASSLASYQAFSEQYF. Here is the DNA: TGTGCCAGCAGCTTAGCCTCGTACCAAGCCTTCTCCGAGCAGTACTTC.